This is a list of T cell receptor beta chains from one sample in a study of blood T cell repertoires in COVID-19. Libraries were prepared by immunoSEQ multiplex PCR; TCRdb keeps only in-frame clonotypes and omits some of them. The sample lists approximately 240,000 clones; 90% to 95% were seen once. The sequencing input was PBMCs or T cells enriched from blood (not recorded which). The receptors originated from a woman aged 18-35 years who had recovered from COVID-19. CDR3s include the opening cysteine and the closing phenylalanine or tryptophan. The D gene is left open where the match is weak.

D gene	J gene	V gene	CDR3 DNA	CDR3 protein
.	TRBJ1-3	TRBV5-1	TGCGCCAGCAGCTTTTCGACTTCTGGAAACACCATATATTTT	CASSFSTSGNTIYF
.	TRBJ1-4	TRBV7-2	TGTGCCAGCAGCTTAGCGGGACTCTCTAATGAAAAACTGTTTTTT	CASSLAGLSNEKLFF
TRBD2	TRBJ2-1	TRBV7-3	TGTGCCAGCGGAAGAATAGCGGGGGGAAAGGATGAGCAGTTCTTC	CASGRIAGGKDEQFF
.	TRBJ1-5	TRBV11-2	TGTGCCAGCAGCTTCGCAGGGAGCAATCAGCCCCAGCATTTT	CASSFAGSNQPQHF
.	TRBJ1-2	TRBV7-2	TGTGCCAGCAGCTTAAGCAGGGATGGCTACACCTTC	CASSLSRDGYTF
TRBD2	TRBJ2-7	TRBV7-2	TGTGCCAGCAGCTTATTTACTAGCGGGGTAAGCTACGAGCAGTACTTC	CASSLFTSGVSYEQYF
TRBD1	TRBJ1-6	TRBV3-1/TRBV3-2	TGTGCCAGCAGCCATGGGACAGTATATAATTCACCCCTCCACTTT	CASSHGTVYNSPLHF
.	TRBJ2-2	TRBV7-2	TGTGCCAGCAGTCTAGGGGCAGGGACCGGGGAGCTGTTTTTT	CASSLGAGTGELFF
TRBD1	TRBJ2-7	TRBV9	TGTGCCAGCAGCCGGACAGGGTCCGACGAGCAGTACTTC	CASSRTGSDEQYF
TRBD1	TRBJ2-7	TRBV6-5	TGTGCCGTAACAAGACAGGGACAGGGGTCCTACGAGCAGTACTTC	CAVTRQGQGSYEQYF
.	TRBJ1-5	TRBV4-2	TGTGCCAGCAGCCATTTATCTGGGACTTATCAGCCCCAGCATTTT	CASSHLSGTYQPQHF